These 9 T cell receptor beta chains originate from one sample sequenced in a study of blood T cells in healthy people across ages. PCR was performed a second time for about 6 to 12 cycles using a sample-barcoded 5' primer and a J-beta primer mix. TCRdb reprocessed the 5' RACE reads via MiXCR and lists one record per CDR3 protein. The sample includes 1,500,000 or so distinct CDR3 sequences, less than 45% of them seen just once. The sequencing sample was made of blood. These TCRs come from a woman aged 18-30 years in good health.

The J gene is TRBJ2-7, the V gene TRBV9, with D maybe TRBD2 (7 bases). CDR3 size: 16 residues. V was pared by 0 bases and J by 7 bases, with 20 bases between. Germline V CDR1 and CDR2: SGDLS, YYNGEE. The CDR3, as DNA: TGTGCCAGCAGCGTAGCGCTGGGGGGGCCTTACAATGAGCAGTACTTC. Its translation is CASSVALGGPYNEQYF.

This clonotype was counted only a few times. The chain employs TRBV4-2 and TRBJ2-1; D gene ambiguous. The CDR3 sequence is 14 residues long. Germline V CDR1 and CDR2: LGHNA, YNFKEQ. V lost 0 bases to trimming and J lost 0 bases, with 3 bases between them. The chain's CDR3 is CASSQDHSYNEQFF. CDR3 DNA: TGTGCCAGCAGCCAAGACCACTCCTACAATGAGCAGTTCTTC.

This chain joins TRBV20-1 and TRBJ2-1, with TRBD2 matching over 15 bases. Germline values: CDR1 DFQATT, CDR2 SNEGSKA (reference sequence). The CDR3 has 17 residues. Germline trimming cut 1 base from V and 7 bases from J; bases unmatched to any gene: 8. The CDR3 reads CSARGTRTSGRGNEQFF. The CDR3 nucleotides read TGCAGTGCTAGAGGAACCCGGACTAGCGGGAGGGGTAATGAGCAGTTCTTC.

In DNA, the CDR3 is TGCAGTGCTAGAATCGGACAGGGGGCAAACACCATATATTTT. It yields the protein CSARIGQGANTIYF. The chain uses TRBV20-1 and TRBJ1-3; TRBD1 matches 11 bases. CDR3 length: 14 amino acids. With V trimmed by 2 bases and J by 6 bases, 3 bases remained unmatched. Germline CDR1 DFQATT, CDR2 SNEGSKA (reference sequence).

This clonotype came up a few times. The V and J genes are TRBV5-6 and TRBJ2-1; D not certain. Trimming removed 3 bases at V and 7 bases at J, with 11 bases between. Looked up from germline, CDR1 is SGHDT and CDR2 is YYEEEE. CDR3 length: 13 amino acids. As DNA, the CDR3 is TGTGCCAGCAGCTGGGGTTGGAAAAATGAGCAGTTCTTC. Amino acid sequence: CASSWGWKNEQFF.

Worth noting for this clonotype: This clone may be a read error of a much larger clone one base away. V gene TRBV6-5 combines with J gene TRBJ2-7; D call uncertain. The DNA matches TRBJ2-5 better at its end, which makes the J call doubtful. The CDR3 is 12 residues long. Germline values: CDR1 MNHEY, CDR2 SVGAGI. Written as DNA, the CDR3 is TGTGCCAGCGCGCGTTTACGGGAGACCCAGTACTTC. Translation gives CASARLRETQYF.

CDR3 region: CASGSFSTVNSYNEQFF. DNA of the CDR3: TGTGCTAGTGGTTCATTTTCGACCGTGAACTCCTACAATGAGCAGTTCTTC. The chain recombines TRBV12-5 with TRBJ2-1; D is unclear. Trimming removed 4 bases at V and 0 bases at J, with 16 bases between. Germline V gene sequence: CDR1 LGHNT, CDR2 FRNRAP. The CDR3 runs 17 residues.

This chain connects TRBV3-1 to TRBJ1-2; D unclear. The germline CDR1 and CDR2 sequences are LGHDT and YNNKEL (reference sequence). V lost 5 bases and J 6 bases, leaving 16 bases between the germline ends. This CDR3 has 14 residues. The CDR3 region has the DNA TGTGCCAGCAGCGCTGTGTTTAAGGGCCATGGCTACACCTTC. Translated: CASSAVFKGHGYTF.

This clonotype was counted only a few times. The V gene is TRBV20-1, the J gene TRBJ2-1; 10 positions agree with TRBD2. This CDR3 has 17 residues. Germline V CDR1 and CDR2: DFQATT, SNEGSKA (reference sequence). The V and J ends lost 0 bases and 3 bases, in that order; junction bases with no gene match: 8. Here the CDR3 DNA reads TGCAGTGCTAGAGAGAACAGTGGACTAGCGGTCTACAATGAGCAGTTCTTC. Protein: CSARENSGLAVYNEQFF.